This T cell receptor beta chain was found in a study of blood T cell repertoires in COVID-19. Some clones are missing from TCRdb's copy, which holds only in-frame ones; the method was immunoSEQ multiplex PCR. The repertoire consists of roughly 330,000 clones, with approximately 86% occurring once and the leading ten covering around 10%. One Seattle source followed patients from active infection through their disease course. The CDR3 length is 15 residues. Germline CDR1 MNHEY, CDR2 SVGEGT. V lost 1 base to trimming and J lost 5 bases, with 13 bases between them. The chain carries TRBV6-2 or TRBV6-3 and TRBJ2-3; D possibly corresponds to TRBD1 (6 bases). The receptor was derived from a man younger than 45 with COVID-19, enrolled during active disease. What was sequenced was peripheral blood. The CDR3 bases are TGTGCCAGCAGTTACTATGGGGGCGCGGGAGATACGCAGTATTTT. It encodes CASSYYGGAGDTQYF.